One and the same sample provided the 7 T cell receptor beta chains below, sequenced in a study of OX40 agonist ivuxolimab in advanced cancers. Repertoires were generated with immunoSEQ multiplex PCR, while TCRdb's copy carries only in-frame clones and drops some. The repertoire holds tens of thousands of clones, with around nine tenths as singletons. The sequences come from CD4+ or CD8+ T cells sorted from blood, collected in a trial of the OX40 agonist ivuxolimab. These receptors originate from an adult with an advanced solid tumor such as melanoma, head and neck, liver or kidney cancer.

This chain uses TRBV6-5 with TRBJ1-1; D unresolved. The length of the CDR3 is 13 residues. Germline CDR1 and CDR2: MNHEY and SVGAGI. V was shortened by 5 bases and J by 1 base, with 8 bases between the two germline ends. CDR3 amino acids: CASSLLGNTEAFF. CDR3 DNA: TGTGCCAGCAGTCTCCTGGGGAACACTGAAGCTTTCTTT.

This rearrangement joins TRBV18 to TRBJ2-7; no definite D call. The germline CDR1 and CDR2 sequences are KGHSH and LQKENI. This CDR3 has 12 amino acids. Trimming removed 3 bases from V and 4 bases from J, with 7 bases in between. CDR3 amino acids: CASSPAFYEQYF. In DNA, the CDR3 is TGTGCCAGCTCACCGGCCTTTTACGAGCAGTACTTC.

The CDR3 spells CASSLRGYGYTF. DNA of the CDR3: TGTGCCAGCAGTTTGAGGGGCTATGGCTACACCTTC. J is TRBJ1-2 and V is TRBV28; perhaps TRBD1 as D (5 bases). V gave up 3 bases and J gave up 4 bases, with 6 bases separating them. This CDR3 contains 12 residues. Germline V gene lookup returns CDR1 MDHEN and CDR2 SYDVKM.

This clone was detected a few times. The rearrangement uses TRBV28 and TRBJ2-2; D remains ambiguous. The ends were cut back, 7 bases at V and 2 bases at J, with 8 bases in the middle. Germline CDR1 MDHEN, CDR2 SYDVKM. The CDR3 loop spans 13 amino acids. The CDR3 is CASTQHNTGELFF. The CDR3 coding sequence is TGTGCCAGCACTCAGCATAACACCGGGGAGCTGTTTTTT. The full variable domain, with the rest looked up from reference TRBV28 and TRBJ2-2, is DVKVTQSSRYLVKRTGEKVFLECVQDMDHENMFWYRQDPGLGLRLIYFSYDVKMKEKGDIPEGYSVSREKKERFSLILESASTNQTSMYLCASTQHNTGELFFGEGSRLTVL.

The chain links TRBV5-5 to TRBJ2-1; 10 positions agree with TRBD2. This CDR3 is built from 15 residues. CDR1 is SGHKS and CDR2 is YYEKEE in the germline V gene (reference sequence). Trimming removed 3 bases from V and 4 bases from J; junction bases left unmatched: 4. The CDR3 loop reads CASSSKREGYNEQFF. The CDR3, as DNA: TGTGCCAGCAGCTCGAAGCGGGAGGGGTACAATGAGCAGTTCTTC.

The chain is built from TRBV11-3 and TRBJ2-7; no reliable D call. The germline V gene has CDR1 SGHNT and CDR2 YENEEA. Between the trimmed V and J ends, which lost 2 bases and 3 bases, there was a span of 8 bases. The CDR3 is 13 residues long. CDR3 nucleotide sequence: TGTGCCAGCAGCTTACCGGGCCGCTACGAGCAGTACTTC. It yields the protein CASSLPGRYEQYF.

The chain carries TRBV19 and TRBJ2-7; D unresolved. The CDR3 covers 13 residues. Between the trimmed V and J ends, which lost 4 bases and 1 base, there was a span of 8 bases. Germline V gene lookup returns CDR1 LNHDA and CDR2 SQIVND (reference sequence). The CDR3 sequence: CASSTLESYEQYF. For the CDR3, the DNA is TGTGCCAGTAGTACGCTTGAATCCTACGAGCAGTACTTC. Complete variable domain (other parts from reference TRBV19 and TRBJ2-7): DGGITQSPKYLFRKEGQNVTLSCEQNLNHDAMYWYRQDPGQGLRLIYYSQIVNDFQKGDIAEGYSVSREKKESFPLTVTSAQKNPTAFYLCASSTLESYEQYFGPGTRLTVT.